This T cell receptor beta chain derives from a study of T-cell memory formation after mild COVID-19. Study context: Largely, TCR clusters stayed within a single donor. Study-wide results and limits: That cross-reactive memory joined was suggested by some responding clones appearing in pre-infection memory.

TCRdb re-derived calls from the 5' RACE reads in MiXCR, one entry per CDR3 protein. The sample comprises over 150,000 distinct CDR3 sequences, less than 20% of which are singletons, and 3.5% to 5% rests with the top ten. Points on this clonotype: Its antigen is as yet unknown.

Material for sequencing was PBMCs or a T cell subset sorted from them (not recorded which). This TCR was sampled from a young man who had mild COVID-19 (a few samples of this study predate the infection). Cell type and time point are not known.

The CDR3 DNA follows: TGTGCCAGCAGCCGTAGGGGACTGAACACCGGGGAGCTGTTTTTT. Translating it yields CASSRRGLNTGELFF. The chain employs TRBV12-3 or TRBV12-4 and TRBJ2-2; D may be TRBD2 (6 bases). CDR3 length: 15 residues. Trimming pared 6 bases from V and 1 base from J, leaving 12 bases between.